This note documents a single T cell receptor (beta chain) sequence. The sample is drawn from a study of memory CD4+ T cells and cytomegalovirus serostatus. Overall study: Of the healthy Belgian adults, several were CMV seropositive and approximately 25 seronegative.

The CDR3 sequence is 12 residues long. V was trimmed by 4 bases and J by 7 bases, leaving 8 bases between them. CDR1 is ENHRY, CDR2 SYGVKD, per germline. Single viable CD3+CD4+CD8-CD45RO+ cells were sorted as the memory CD4+ T cells. Data came from immunoSEQ multiplex PCR; TCRdb stores just in-frame clones and leaves some out. The table has 60,000 to 75,000 clones, around 81% seen once; the top ten hold less than 0.6%. The sample was memory CD4+ T cells from blood. The clonotype comes from an adult in good health and CMV-seronegative. Some clones in this sample may be carry-over from other donors' samples. The chain recombines TRBV10-3 with TRBJ2-1; D is undetermined. The CDR3 sequence is CAISAVANEQFF. The DNA of the CDR3 is TGTGCCATCAGTGCCGTGGCAAATGAGCAGTTCTTC.